The 26 T cell receptor beta chains given below trace back to one sample, sequenced in a study of beta chain features in type 1 diabetes. Sequencing targeted expressed TCRB transcripts, as all isolated RNA had been reverse transcribed. Sequencing used immunoSEQ multiplex PCR; TCRdb keeps in-frame clones, though not all of them. This sample has about 260,000 clones, with around 68% found just once. Sequencing was carried out using naive CD4+ T cells from blood. All receptors come from a man aged 30-40 years in good health.

This chain connects TRBV9 to TRBJ2-3; possible D gene TRBD2, 6 bases. CDR1 and CDR2 from the germline V gene are SGDLS and YYNGEE. V was pared by 0 bases and J by 2 bases, with 22 bases between. The CDR3 consists of 19 residues. The CDR3 region is CASSVELIHGGAITDTQYF. Here the CDR3 DNA reads TGTGCCAGCAGCGTAGAGTTAATTCATGGCGGGGCAATCACAGATACGCAGTATTTT.

The V call is TRBV28, the J call TRBJ1-4, with D hard to call. The CDR3 is made up of 14 amino acids. In germline, CDR1 is MDHEN, CDR2 SYDVKM. The V gene lost 4 bases and the J gene lost 13 bases, with 19 bases spanning the gap. CDR3: CASSSTRSSRGLFF. CDR3 DNA: TGTGCCAGCAGTTCAACCCGTTCCAGTCGCGGACTGTTTTTT.

This clone was observed a handful of times. This chain links TRBV4-1 with TRBJ1-2; 9 nucleotides agree with TRBD1. The trim removed 4 bases at V and 6 bases at J, leaving 3 bases unmatched. This CDR3 is built from 13 residues. Germline V gives CDR1 MGHRA, CDR2 YSYEKL. The CDR3 protein is CASSLRTGDGYTF. The CDR3 DNA follows: TGCGCCAGCAGCCTCCGGACAGGGGATGGCTACACCTTC.

V is TRBV11-2 and J is TRBJ2-1; tentatively, D is TRBD1 (5 bases). Deletions cut 5 bases from V and 0 bases from J, with 11 bases between. Germline V gives CDR1 SGHAT, CDR2 FQNNGV. CDR3 length: 15 residues. The CDR3 DNA sequence: TGTGCCAGCAGCGCAGACAGTAGCTCCTACAATGAGCAGTTCTTC. This codes for CASSADSSSYNEQFF. Drawing the rest from reference TRBV11-2 and TRBJ2-1, the complete variable domain is EAGVAQSPRYKIIEKRQSVAFWCNPISGHATLYWYQQILGQGPKLLIQFQNNGVVDDSQLPKDRFSAERLKGVDSTLKIQPAKLEDSAVYLCASSADSSSYNEQFFGPGTRLTVL.

This chain links TRBV30 with TRBJ1-2; D uncertain. CDR3 length equals 12 residues. Germline V gene sequence: CDR1 GTSNPN, CDR2 SVGIG (reference sequence). The V gene lost 1 base and the J gene lost 8 bases, with 11 bases spanning the gap. CDR3 protein: CAWSGGAEGYTF. As DNA, the CDR3 is TGTGCCTGGAGTGGTGGCGCGGAAGGCTACACCTTC.

This clone was seen more than once but under ten times. This chain connects TRBV30 to TRBJ2-7, with TRBD1 as a possible D gene (6 bases). The V gene's germline CDR1 is GTSNPN and CDR2 SVGIG (reference sequence). CDR3 length: 14 residues. V shed 6 bases and J shed 2 bases, with 17 bases lying between them. The CDR3 sequence is CACTGQKTTYEQYF. The CDR3 region has the DNA TGTGCCTGCACCGGACAGAAGACCACCTACGAGCAGTACTTC.

The chain carries TRBV5-1 and TRBJ2-7; D is unresolved. Between the trimmed V and J ends, which lost 1 base and 1 base, there was a span of 3 bases. The CDR3 spans 12 residues. From germline, CDR1 is SGHRS and CDR2 YFSETQ. CDR3 sequence (DNA): TGCGCCAGCAGCTTGCCGTCCTACGAGCAGTACTTC. Its translation: CASSLPSYEQYF.

Written as DNA, the CDR3 is TGTGCCAGCAGCTTTAACCCGGTGGGAGGGAGGCAGTATTTT. It specifies CASSFNPVGGRQYF. The chain uses TRBV7-2 and TRBJ2-3; 7 nucleotides line up with TRBD2. CDR1 SGHTA and CDR2 FQGNSA come from the germline V gene. The CDR3 is 14 residues long. V lost 3 bases and J lost 11; bases outside the gene matches: 11.

The CDR3, as DNA: TGTGCCAGCAGCCAAGATTGGTTAGCGCTTAATGAGCAGTTCTTC. Translation gives CASSQDWLALNEQFF. This sequence joins TRBV14 and TRBJ2-1; weak D call: TRBD2 (5 bases). In germline, CDR1 is SGHDN, CDR2 FVKESK. The CDR3 contains 15 residues. V gave up 0 bases and J gave up 7 bases, with 13 bases separating them.

V is TRBV30 and J is TRBJ2-3; 9 bases line up with TRBD1. CDR1 is GTSNPN and CDR2 is SVGIG in the germline V gene (reference sequence). Unmatched junction bases numbered 17, after V lost 4 bases and J lost 6 bases. This CDR3 contains 17 residues. The CDR3 DNA is TGTGCCTGGACTTCGGGGACAGGGTTGAGGTATAGGGATACGCAGTATTTT. Amino acid sequence: CAWTSGTGLRYRDTQYF.

This clone was observed a handful of times. The rearrangement joins TRBV25-1 to TRBJ2-7; possibly TRBD1 for D (5 bases). The CDR3 contains 17 residues. Germline CDR1 is MGHDK and CDR2 is SYGVNS. The germline V and J ends were trimmed by 5 bases and 0 bases, with 20 bases remaining between them. The chain's CDR3 is CASSSYRSGPDSYEQYF. CDR3 coding DNA: TGTGCCAGCAGTTCCTACAGGTCCGGCCCCGACTCCTACGAGCAGTACTTC.

V usage is TRBV5-1 and J usage is TRBJ2-3; no definite D call. Germline V gene data show CDR1 as SGHRS and CDR2 as YFSETQ. The CDR3 is 11 amino acids. Trimming removed 0 bases from V and 5 bases from J, with 1 base in between. The CDR3 DNA reads TGCGCCAGCAGCTTGGAAGATACGCAGTATTTT. Encoded protein: CASSLEDTQYF.

The J gene is TRBJ2-1, the V gene TRBV28; D is perhaps TRBD1 (5 bases). CDR1 and CDR2 from the germline V gene are MDHEN and SYDVKM. Trimming left V 5 bases short and J 2 bases short, with 16 bases between. CDR3 length equals 16 residues. CDR3 region: CASSPSQAGTYNEQFF. DNA for the CDR3: TGTGCCAGCAGTCCATCACAGGCAGGGACCTACAATGAGCAGTTCTTC.

This chain links TRBV30 with TRBJ2-1, with no clear D. Germline CDR1 is GTSNPN and CDR2 is SVGIG (reference sequence). This CDR3 spans 15 amino acids. Trimming removed 0 bases at V and 5 bases at J, with 14 bases between. The CDR3 DNA sequence: TGTGCCTGGAGTGTGGTTAGGAGAAAGAACAATGAGCAGTTCTTC. This gives the protein CAWSVVRRKNNEQFF. Complete variable domain (other parts from reference TRBV30 and TRBJ2-1): SQTIHQWPATLVQPVGSPLSLECTVEGTSNPNLYWYRQAAGRGLQLLFYSVGIGQISSEVPQNLSASRPQDRQFILSSKKLLLSDSGFYLCAWSVVRRKNNEQFFGPGTRLTVL.

The V and J genes are TRBV10-3 and TRBJ2-5; no clear D. This CDR3 contains 13 residues. V lost 0 bases to trimming and J lost 5 bases, with 7 bases between them. Germline-derived CDR1 and CDR2 are ENHRY and SYGVKD. In DNA form, the CDR3 reads TGTGCCATCAGTGAGTCGATTCAGGAGACCCAGTACTTC. Amino acid sequence: CAISESIQETQYF.

This chain links TRBV30 with TRBJ2-5; D uncertain. Per the germline V gene, CDR1 is GTSNPN and CDR2 is SVGIG (reference sequence). This CDR3 is built from 12 residues. V lost 3 bases and J 0 bases, leaving 5 bases between the germline ends. CDR3 amino acids: CAWSPDQETQYF. The CDR3, as DNA: TGTGCCTGGAGCCCTGACCAAGAGACCCAGTACTTC.

This clone appeared a few times. The chain is built from TRBV29-1 and TRBJ2-3, with TRBD1 identical over 8 bases. CDR1 and CDR2 from the germline V gene are SQVTM and ANQGSEA. The CDR3 sequence is 13 residues long. The J segment lost 4 bases and the V segment lost 7 bases, leaving 7 bases of the junction unmatched. CDR3 bases: TGCAGCGGGACGGACAGGGTCGCAGATACGCAGTATTTT. It translates to CSGTDRVADTQYF.

This clone has a handful of counts. The chain carries TRBV29-1 and TRBJ2-5, with D maybe TRBD1 (5 bases). Per the germline V gene, CDR1 is SQVTM and CDR2 is ANQGSEA. This CDR3 region has 16 residues. Trimming left V 2 bases short and J 0 bases short, with 16 bases between. Here the CDR3 DNA reads TGCAGCGTTGAATCGGTGCAGGGAAAGTACCAAGAGACCCAGTACTTC. Protein product: CSVESVQGKYQETQYF.

As regards this clone: Other DNA sequences in the sample encode the same CDR3. This chain uses TRBV29-1 with TRBJ2-1; TRBD2 is a possible D gene (6 bases). V shed 4 bases and J shed 4 bases, with 8 bases lying between them. Germline CDR1 SQVTM, CDR2 ANQGSEA. CDR3 length: 12 residues. The CDR3 DNA sequence: TGCAGCGTTGGGCGGGGATACAATGAGCAGTTCTTC. Translation: CSVGRGYNEQFF.

This rearrangement joins TRBV6-5 to TRBJ2-7; D possibly corresponds to TRBD1 (6 bases). The CDR3 runs 11 residues. Trimming left V 11 bases short and J 6 bases short, with 14 bases between. Germline assignment: CDR1 MNHEY and CDR2 SVGAGI. The chain's CDR3 is CAVTQGFEQYF. The CDR3 DNA reads as TGTGCCGTGACCCAGGGGTTCGAGCAGTACTTC.

This clone was counted between two and nine times. The gene calls are TRBV2 and TRBJ1-5; TRBD1 might be the D (5 bases). The CDR3 has 13 residues. Trimming left V 4 bases short and J 2 bases short, with 6 bases between. Germline assignment: CDR1 SNHLY and CDR2 FYNNEI. The CDR3 DNA reads as TGTGCCAGCAGTGTACAGGGCAATCAGCCCCAGCATTTT. Protein product: CASSVQGNQPQHF.

This chain connects TRBV5-1 to TRBJ2-3; 10 nucleotides agree with TRBD2. CDR1 and CDR2 (germline): SGHRS, YFSETQ. This CDR3 contains 16 residues. The J segment lost 4 bases and the V segment lost 4 bases, leaving 9 bases of the junction unmatched. The CDR3: CASSPSGRVGADTQYF. The CDR3 nucleotides read TGCGCCAGCAGCCCAAGCGGGAGGGTTGGCGCAGATACGCAGTATTTT.

The chain's CDR3 is CASSLEGGAFF. The CDR3 DNA is TGTGCCAGCAGTCTCGAGGGGGGAGCTTTCTTT. The rearrangement joins TRBV9 to TRBJ1-1; perhaps TRBD1 as D (6 bases). This CDR3 has 11 residues. The germline V gene encodes CDR1 SGDLS and CDR2 YYNGEE. V dropped 5 bases and J dropped 10 bases, with 12 bases sitting between them.

This clone was seen a few times. V is TRBV9 and J is TRBJ2-3, with D perhaps matching TRBD2 (5 bases). The CDR3 sequence is 14 residues long. The germline V and J ends were trimmed by 2 bases and 4 bases, with 11 bases remaining between them. Germline V gene lookup returns CDR1 SGDLS and CDR2 YYNGEE. The CDR3 nucleotides read TGTGCCAGCAGCGTTACTAGTATGGCAGATACGCAGTATTTT. Translation: CASSVTSMADTQYF.

V usage is TRBV28 and J usage is TRBJ2-3, with D perhaps TRBD1 or TRBD2 (5 bases each). V lost 5 bases and J lost 4, with 13 bases in between. This CDR3 has 14 residues. Germline loops: CDR1 MDHEN, CDR2 SYDVKM. The CDR3 DNA is TGTGCCAGCAGTCGGGACCGACCATCAGATACGCAGTATTTT. Protein sequence: CASSRDRPSDTQYF.

The chain uses TRBV29-1 and TRBJ2-7; TRBD2 aligns across 7 bases. CDR3 length: 14 amino acids. CDR1 and CDR2 (germline): SQVTM, ANQGSEA. The J segment lost 2 bases and the V segment lost 4 bases, leaving 8 bases of the junction unmatched. CDR3 amino acids: CSVGWDYVPYEQYF. In DNA, the CDR3 is TGCAGCGTTGGTTGGGACTATGTACCCTACGAGCAGTACTTC.